The rows below give T cell receptor beta chains drawn from one sample of a study of CD8+CD57+ T cells in acquired aplastic anemia. TCRdb recomputed calls from the reads with MiXCR, one row per CDR3 protein. Among roughly 280,000 distinct CDR3 sequences listed, under 60% were seen once. Material for sequencing was sorted CD4+, CD8+, or CD8+CD57+ T cells (not recorded which) from PBMCs. The source is a human donor with aplastic anemia. CDR3s include the opening cysteine and the closing phenylalanine or tryptophan. The order of the fields is D gene, clone size, J gene, V gene, CDR3 DNA, CDR3 protein. D genes are given only for firm matches. For some rows the clone size is stated as once, few or many, or as a class when expanded; others skip it.

D gene: -; clone size: -; J gene: TRBJ1-2; V gene: TRBV4-1; CDR3 DNA: TGCGCCAGCAGCCAAACACAGGGTGGCTACACCTTC; CDR3 protein: CASSQTQGGYTF
D gene: TRBD2; clone size: once; J gene: TRBJ2-2; V gene: TRBV7-3; CDR3 DNA: TGTGCCAGCAGCTCCCGCGGGAGGGCGGATACCGGGGAGCTGTTTTTT; CDR3 protein: CASSSRGRADTGELFF
D gene: -; clone size: many; J gene: TRBJ1-2; V gene: TRBV12-3/TRBV12-4; CDR3 DNA: TGTGCCAGCAGCCCCAGACAGTTTATCTCTGCCTATGGCTACACCTTC; CDR3 protein: CASSPRQFISAYGYTF
D gene: -; clone size: -; J gene: TRBJ2-2; V gene: TRBV10-3; CDR3 DNA: TGTGCCATCAGTGATGGGGTTGGGGGATCCACCGGGGAGCTGTTTTTT; CDR3 protein: CAISDGVGGSTGELFF
D gene: TRBD1; clone size: many; J gene: TRBJ1-5; V gene: TRBV6-1; CDR3 DNA: TGTGCCAGCAGAGTGGACAGGGAAGGAGATCAGCCCCAGCATTTT; CDR3 protein: CASRVDREGDQPQHF
D gene: -; clone size: many; J gene: TRBJ1-2; V gene: TRBV7-9; CDR3 DNA: TGTGCCAGCAGCTTCGAATCCGAAGGGGGGGGCGGCTACACCTTC; CDR3 protein: CASSFESEGGGGYTF
D gene: TRBD1; clone size: many; J gene: TRBJ2-5; V gene: TRBV5-1; CDR3 DNA: TGCGCCAGCAGCTCCGGGACAGAAGAGACCCAGTACTTC; CDR3 protein: CASSSGTEETQYF
D gene: -; clone size: many; J gene: TRBJ2-1; V gene: TRBV7-9; CDR3 DNA: TGTGCCAGCAGCTTATGGGGGCAGGGGAAAACCTACAATGAGCAGTTCTTC; CDR3 protein: CASSLWGQGKTYNEQFF
D gene: -; clone size: once; J gene: TRBJ2-1; V gene: TRBV14; CDR3 DNA: TGTGCCAGCAGCGTAGATCCAGCTAGCTCCTACAATGGGCAGTTCTTC; CDR3 protein: CASSVDPASSYNGQFF
D gene: -; clone size: -; J gene: TRBJ2-5; V gene: TRBV7-8; CDR3 DNA: TGTGCCAGCAGCTTATTGGAGGGGTCCCAAGAGACCCAGTACTTC; CDR3 protein: CASSLLEGSQETQYF
D gene: TRBD1; clone size: -; J gene: TRBJ2-7; V gene: TRBV29-1; CDR3 DNA: TGCAGCGTTGGGGACAGAGCCTACGAGCAGTACTTC; CDR3 protein: CSVGDRAYEQYF
D gene: -; clone size: -; J gene: TRBJ1-5; V gene: TRBV20-1; CDR3 DNA: TGCAGTGCTAGAGAGGCGGGGAGCAATCAGCCCCAGCATTTT; CDR3 protein: CSAREAGSNQPQHF
D gene: -; clone size: many; J gene: TRBJ1-2; V gene: TRBV19; CDR3 DNA: TGTGCCAGTAGTATTGGGGGTGGCTACACCTTC; CDR3 protein: CASSIGGGYTF
D gene: TRBD1; clone size: -; J gene: TRBJ1-3; V gene: TRBV27; CDR3 DNA: TGTGCCAGCATCCAACGGGACAGGGGTCCCGGGGTCCTTGACACCATATATTTT; CDR3 protein: CASIQRDRGPGVLDTIYF
D gene: TRBD1; clone size: few; J gene: TRBJ1-4; V gene: TRBV19; CDR3 DNA: TGTGCCAGCGGACTCTGGGACAGGAATGAAAAACTGTTTTTT; CDR3 protein: CASGLWDRNEKLFF
D gene: -; clone size: many; J gene: TRBJ1-1; V gene: TRBV5-5; CDR3 DNA: TGTGCCAGCAGCTGGGAAATGAACACTGAAGCTTTCTTT; CDR3 protein: CASSWEMNTEAFF
D gene: TRBD2; clone size: -; J gene: TRBJ2-7; V gene: TRBV7-9; CDR3 DNA: TGTGCCAGCAGCTATCGGACTAGCGGGAGTTTATACGAGCAGTACTTC; CDR3 protein: CASSYRTSGSLYEQYF